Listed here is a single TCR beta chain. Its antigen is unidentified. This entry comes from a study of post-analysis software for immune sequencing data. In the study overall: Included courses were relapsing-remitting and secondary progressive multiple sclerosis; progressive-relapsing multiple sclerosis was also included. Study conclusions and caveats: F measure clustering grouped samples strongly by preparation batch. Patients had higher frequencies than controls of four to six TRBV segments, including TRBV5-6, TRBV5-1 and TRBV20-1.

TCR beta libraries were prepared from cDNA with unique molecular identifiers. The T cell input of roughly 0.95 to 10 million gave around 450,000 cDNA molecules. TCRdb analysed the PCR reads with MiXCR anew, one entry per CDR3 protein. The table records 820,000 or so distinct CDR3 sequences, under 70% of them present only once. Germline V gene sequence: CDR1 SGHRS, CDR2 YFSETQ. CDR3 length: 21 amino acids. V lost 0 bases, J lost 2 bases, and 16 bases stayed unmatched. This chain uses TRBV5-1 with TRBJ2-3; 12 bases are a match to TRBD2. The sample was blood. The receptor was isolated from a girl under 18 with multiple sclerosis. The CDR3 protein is CASSLAQPSGRAQRNTDTQYF. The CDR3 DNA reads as TGCGCCAGCAGCTTGGCCCAGCCTAGCGGGAGGGCTCAAAGAAACACAGATACGCAGTATTTT.